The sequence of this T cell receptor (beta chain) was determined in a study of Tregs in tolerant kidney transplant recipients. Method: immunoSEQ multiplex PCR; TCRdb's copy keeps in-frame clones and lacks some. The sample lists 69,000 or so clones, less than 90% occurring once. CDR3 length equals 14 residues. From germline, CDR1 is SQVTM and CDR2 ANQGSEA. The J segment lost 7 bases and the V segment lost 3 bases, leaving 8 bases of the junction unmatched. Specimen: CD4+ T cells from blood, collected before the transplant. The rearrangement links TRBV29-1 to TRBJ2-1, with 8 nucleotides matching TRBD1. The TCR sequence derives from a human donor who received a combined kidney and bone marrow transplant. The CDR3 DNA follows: TGCAGCGTTGAGCGGCAGGGGGCTAGTAATGAGCAGTTCTTC. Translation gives CSVERQGASNEQFF.